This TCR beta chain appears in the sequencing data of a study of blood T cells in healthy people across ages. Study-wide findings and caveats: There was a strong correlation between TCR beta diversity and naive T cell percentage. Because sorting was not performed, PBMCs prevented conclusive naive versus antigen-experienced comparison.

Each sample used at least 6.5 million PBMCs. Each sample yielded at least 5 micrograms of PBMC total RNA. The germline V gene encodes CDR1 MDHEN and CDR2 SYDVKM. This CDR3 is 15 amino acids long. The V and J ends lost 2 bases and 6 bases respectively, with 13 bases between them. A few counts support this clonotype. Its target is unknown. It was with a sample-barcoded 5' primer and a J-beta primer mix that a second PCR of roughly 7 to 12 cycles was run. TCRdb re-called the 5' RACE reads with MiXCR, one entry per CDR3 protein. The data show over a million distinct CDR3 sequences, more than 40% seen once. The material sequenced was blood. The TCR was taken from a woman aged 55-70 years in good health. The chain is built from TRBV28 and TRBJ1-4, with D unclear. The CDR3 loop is CASSLRRSGYEKLFF. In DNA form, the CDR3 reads TGTGCCAGCAGTTTAAGGCGGTCAGGATATGAAAAACTGTTTTTT.